The 20 T cell receptor beta chains presented below share a single source sample, sequenced in a study of shared clonotypes between healthy human individuals. Data came from immunoSEQ multiplex PCR; TCRdb stores just in-frame clones and leaves some out. Seen here are around 2,000,000 clones, 93% observed once, and the top ten hold around 1.7%. Naive CD8 cells, CD45RO-negative and positively selected for CCR7, excluded terminally differentiated effector memory CD45RA+ cells. The material sequenced was naive CD8+ T cells from PBMCs. These receptors were obtained from a young man in good health. Some clones in this sample may be carry-over from other donors' samples.

The V call is TRBV7-3, the J call TRBJ2-3, with 11 bases fitting TRBD2. The CDR3 spans 18 residues. Germline lookup yields CDR1 SGHTA and CDR2 FQGTGA. With V trimmed by 5 bases and J by 0 bases, 10 bases remained unmatched. CDR3 residues: CASSLYPGLAESTDTQYF. DNA of the CDR3: TGTGCCAGCAGCCTGTATCCGGGACTAGCGGAGAGCACAGATACGCAGTATTTT.

V is TRBV7-9 and J is TRBJ2-3, with D maybe TRBD1 (5 bases). From germline, CDR1 is SEHNR and CDR2 FQNEAQ (reference sequence). The CDR3 loop spans 14 amino acids. Deletions cut 5 bases from V and 0 bases from J, with 9 bases between. The CDR3 reads CASSRDSSTDTQYF. DNA for the CDR3: TGTGCCAGCAGCCGCGACAGTAGCACAGATACGCAGTATTTT. Looking up the rest from reference TRBV7-9 and TRBJ2-3 gives the full variable domain: DTGVSQNPRHKITKRGQNVTFRCDPISEHNRLYWYRQTLGQGPEFLTYFQNEAQLEKSRLLSDRFSAERPKGSFSTLEIQRTEQGDSAMYLCASSRDSSTDTQYFGPGTRLTVL.

The chain employs TRBV19 and TRBJ1-3, with D possibly TRBD1 on 6 matching bases. The CDR3 length is 15 residues. The V and J ends lost 6 bases and 3 bases respectively, with 15 bases between them. Germline V gives CDR1 LNHDA, CDR2 SQIVND (reference sequence). The CDR3 coding sequence is TGTGCCAGTAGCATGAGGGGACACCTTGGAAACACCATATATTTT. Residues: CASSMRGHLGNTIYF.

V is TRBV7-9 and J is TRBJ2-7; TRBD2 might be the D (5 bases). Germline V gene data show CDR1 as SEHNR and CDR2 as FQNEAQ (reference sequence). This CDR3 comprises 13 residues. The V and J ends lost 1 base and 6 bases respectively, with 10 bases between them. The DNA for the CDR3 is TGTGCCAGCAGCTTAGACGACTATCGCGAGCAGTACTTC. It is translated as CASSLDDYREQYF.

The chain links TRBV28 to TRBJ2-7; D remains unclear. The V and J ends lost 3 bases and 2 bases respectively, with 8 bases between them. Germline-derived CDR1 and CDR2 are MDHEN and SYDVKM. There are 13 residues in the CDR3. The CDR3 DNA follows: TGTGCCAGCAGTTTTGGACGTGCCTACGAGCAGTACTTC. Its protein product is CASSFGRAYEQYF.

The CDR3 sequence is CASSLEFGSGYTF. As DNA, the CDR3 is TGCGCCAGCAGCTTAGAATTTGGGAGCGGCTACACCTTC. The V call is TRBV5-1, the J call TRBJ1-2, with D uncertain. The CDR3 sequence is 13 residues long. The germline gives CDR1 SGHRS, CDR2 YFSETQ. Trimming stripped 2 bases from V and 8 bases from J, with 13 bases between.

This chain joins TRBV27 and TRBJ2-7; 8 bases are shared with TRBD1. This CDR3 is built from 14 residues. CDR1 and CDR2 from the germline V gene are MNHEY and SMNVEV (reference sequence). Trimming removed 10 bases from V and 2 bases from J; junction bases left unmatched: 10. The CDR3 sequence: CATGRQGNPYEQYF. The CDR3 coding sequence is TGTGCCACTGGACGACAGGGGAACCCCTACGAGCAGTACTTC.

V usage is TRBV30 and J usage is TRBJ2-7; no definite D call. Looked up from germline, CDR1 is GTSNPN and CDR2 is SVGIG (reference sequence). V gave up 0 bases and J gave up 6 bases, with 12 bases separating them. The CDR3 has 13 amino acids. The CDR3 loop reads CAWSVMVGREQYF. DNA of the CDR3: TGTGCCTGGAGTGTTATGGTAGGGCGCGAGCAGTACTTC.

The rearrangement links TRBV27 to TRBJ2-7; 10 bases match TRBD2. CDR1 is MNHEY, CDR2 SMNVEV, per germline (reference sequence). There are 16 residues in the CDR3. The V gene end was trimmed by 1 base and the J gene end by 3 bases; junction bases not matched to a gene: 6. CDR3 nucleotides: TGTGCCAGCAGTTTATTTTTCGCTAGCGGGGGCTACGAGCAGTACTTC. Protein product: CASSLFFASGGYEQYF.

This chain links TRBV13 with TRBJ1-2, with 9 bases lining up with TRBD1. Germline CDR1 is PRHDT and CDR2 is FYEKMQ (reference sequence). J gave up 1 base and V 4 bases, and 7 bases lay outside the gene matches. CDR3 length equals 16 residues. The DNA of the CDR3 is TGTGCCAGCAGCTCCGAGGACAGGGGACTTAACTATGGCTACACCTTC. Translating it yields CASSSEDRGLNYGYTF.

The chain employs TRBV4-3 and TRBJ2-7; 7 nucleotides align to TRBD1. This CDR3 is built from 14 residues. Germline assignment: CDR1 LGHNA and CDR2 YSLEER. With 1 base clipped from V and 6 bases from J, the junction kept 6 bases outside the gene matches. The CDR3 nucleotides are TGCGCCAGCAGCCAAGGACAGGGTGGCTCCGAGCAGTACTTC. Protein: CASSQGQGGSEQYF.

The J gene is TRBJ2-7, the V gene TRBV5-1, with D possibly being TRBD2 (5 bases). The germline V gene encodes CDR1 SGHRS and CDR2 YFSETQ. Trimming cost V 5 bases and J 6 bases, with 27 bases left between them. The CDR3 has 17 amino acids. The CDR3 sequence: CASRPGLLERVVLEQYF. The CDR3 region has the DNA TGCGCCAGCAGACCCGGGCTCCTGGAGAGGGTAGTCCTCGAGCAGTACTTC.

The chain couples TRBV27 to TRBJ2-7; D assignment may be TRBD1 or TRBD2 (9 bases each). Germline CDR1 and CDR2: MNHEY and SMNVEV (reference sequence). The ends were cut back, 5 bases at V and 2 bases at J, with 19 bases in the middle. The CDR3 has 16 amino acids. In DNA form, the CDR3 reads TGTGCCAGCAGTCTAGCGGGACAGGGAGCCGCCTACGAGCAGTACTTC. It yields the protein CASSLAGQGAAYEQYF.

In nucleotides, the CDR3 is TGTGCCACACGGACTAGCTTATACTACGAGCAGTACTTC. Protein: CATRTSLYYEQYF. V and J are TRBV10-3 and TRBJ2-5, with 8 bases aligning to TRBD2. The DNA end is a closer match to TRBJ2-7, so the J assignment may be wrong. Germline values: CDR1 ENHRY, CDR2 SYGVKD. This CDR3 spans 13 amino acids.

The chain is built from TRBV10-2 and TRBJ2-1; D possibly corresponds to TRBD2 (5 bases). The germline V and J ends were trimmed by 8 bases and 5 bases, with 10 bases remaining between them. Germline assignment: CDR1 WSHSY and CDR2 SAAADI. The CDR3 runs 12 residues. The CDR3 coding sequence is TGCGCCAGCGGTCCGCGGGACAATGAGCAGTTCTTC. It encodes CASGPRDNEQFF.

The J gene is TRBJ2-1, the V gene TRBV10-3; no reliable D call. V lost 3 bases, J lost 4 bases, and 7 bases lay in between. CDR1 and CDR2 from the germline V gene are ENHRY and SYGVKD. This CDR3 spans 13 amino acids. The CDR3 reads CAISEPYYNEQFF. The CDR3 DNA is TGTGCCATCAGTGAACCATATTACAATGAGCAGTTCTTC.

This chain links TRBV29-1 with TRBJ2-1; D remains ambiguous. CDR1 and CDR2 from the germline V gene are SQVTM and ANQGSEA. The CDR3 runs to 13 residues. In DNA, the CDR3 is TGCAGTTACCGGGCCCCGTCCTACAATGAGCAGTTCTTC. Its translation: CSYRAPSYNEQFF.

V and J are TRBV7-2 and TRBJ1-1; D not certain. V gave up 3 bases and J gave up 1 base, with 15 bases separating them. The CDR3 has 16 residues. Germline CDR1 is SGHTA and CDR2 is FQGNSA. CDR3: CASSFLAGASNTEAFF. Written as DNA, the CDR3 is TGTGCCAGCAGCTTTCTGGCAGGAGCCTCGAACACTGAAGCTTTCTTT. The full variable domain, its missing parts supplied by reference TRBV7-2 and TRBJ1-1, is GAGVSQSPSNKVTEKGKDVELRCDPISGHTALYWYRQSLGQGLEFLIYFQGNSAPDKSGLPSDRFSAERTGGSVSTLTIQRTQQEDSAVYLCASSFLAGASNTEAFFGQGTRLTVV.

This chain joins TRBV7-8 and TRBJ1-4; 9 bases map to TRBD1. Germline assignment: CDR1 SGHVS and CDR2 FQNEAQ. With V trimmed by 2 bases and J by 0 bases, 10 bases remained unmatched. This CDR3 contains 19 residues. In nucleotides, the CDR3 is TGTGCCAGCAGCTTAAGGGACAGGGAGGAGATGGCAACTAATGAAAAACTGTTTTTT. Its translation is CASSLRDREEMATNEKLFF.

The chain has TRBV7-9 and TRBJ2-5; D is possibly TRBD1 (5 bases). CDR1 is SEHNR, CDR2 FQNEAQ, per germline (reference sequence). This CDR3 contains 13 residues. V lost 5 bases, J lost 5 bases, and 12 bases lay in between. The CDR3 spells CASSPPRVETQYF. CDR3 nucleotide sequence: TGTGCCAGCAGCCCTCCCAGGGTGGAGACCCAGTACTTC.